This T cell receptor beta chain is from a study of blood T cells in healthy people across ages. Findings of the study overall: Bulk PBMC profiling left naive and antigen-experienced comparisons inconclusive.

For the second PCR, which ran for 7 to 11 cycles, a sample-barcoded 5' primer and a J-beta primer mix were used. TCRdb processed the 5' RACE reads anew with MiXCR; each CDR3 protein has one entry. Of 800,000 to 950,000 distinct CDR3 sequences listed, approximately 32% are singletons. Concerning this clonotype itself: Its antigen is as yet unknown.

V lost 3 bases and J 0 bases, leaving 3 bases between the germline ends. This CDR3 has 13 amino acids. These data are also associated with another study on T cells of mothers and their children. That study reports: Regardless of relatedness, pairs show thymic selection shaping TCR recombination output in a similar manner.

The rearrangement uses TRBV12-3 or TRBV12-4 and TRBJ1-3; D is unclear. Sequenced sample: blood. The source of this sequence is a woman between 40 and 50 years old in good health. Here the CDR3 reads CASSFASGNTIYF. In DNA, the CDR3 is TGTGCCAGCAGTTTTGCCTCTGGAAACACCATATATTTT.